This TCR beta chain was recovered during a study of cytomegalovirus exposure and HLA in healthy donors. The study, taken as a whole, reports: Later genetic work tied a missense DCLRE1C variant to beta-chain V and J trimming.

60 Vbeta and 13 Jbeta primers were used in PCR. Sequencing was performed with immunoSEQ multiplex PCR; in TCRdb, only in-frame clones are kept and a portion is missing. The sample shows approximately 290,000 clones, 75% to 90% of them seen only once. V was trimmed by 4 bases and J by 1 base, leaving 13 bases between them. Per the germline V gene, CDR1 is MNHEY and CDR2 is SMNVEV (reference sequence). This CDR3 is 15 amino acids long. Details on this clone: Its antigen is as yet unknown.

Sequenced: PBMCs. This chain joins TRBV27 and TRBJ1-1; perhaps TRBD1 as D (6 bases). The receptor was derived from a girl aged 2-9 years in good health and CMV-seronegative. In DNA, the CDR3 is TGTGCCAGCAGTTCCGGACAGACCGAGAACACTGAAGCTTTCTTT. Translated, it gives CASSSGQTENTEAFF.